This TCR beta chain comes out of a study of T-cell reconstitution after alpha-beta-depleted transplantation in children. A TCRbeta library incorporating unique molecular identifiers was prepared. TCRdb called the PCR reads again in MiXCR, with one record for every CDR3 protein. The data hold approximately 640,000 distinct CDR3 sequences, with about 15% observed a single time. With V trimmed by 7 bases and J by 2 bases, 7 bases remained unmatched. Germline V gene lookup returns CDR1 MNHNS and CDR2 SASEGT. CDR3 length equals 14 residues. This clonotype was counted only a few times. This TCR was sampled from a human donor who donated a stem cell graft to a child with acute myeloid leukemia. V gene TRBV6-1 combines with J gene TRBJ2-5; TRBD1 agrees at 7 bases. Sample: PBMCs from the stem cell graft donor, taken from the stem cell graft. CDR3: CASTPDRVQETQYF. DNA of the CDR3: TGTGCCAGCACACCCGACAGGGTTCAAGAGACCCAGTACTTC.